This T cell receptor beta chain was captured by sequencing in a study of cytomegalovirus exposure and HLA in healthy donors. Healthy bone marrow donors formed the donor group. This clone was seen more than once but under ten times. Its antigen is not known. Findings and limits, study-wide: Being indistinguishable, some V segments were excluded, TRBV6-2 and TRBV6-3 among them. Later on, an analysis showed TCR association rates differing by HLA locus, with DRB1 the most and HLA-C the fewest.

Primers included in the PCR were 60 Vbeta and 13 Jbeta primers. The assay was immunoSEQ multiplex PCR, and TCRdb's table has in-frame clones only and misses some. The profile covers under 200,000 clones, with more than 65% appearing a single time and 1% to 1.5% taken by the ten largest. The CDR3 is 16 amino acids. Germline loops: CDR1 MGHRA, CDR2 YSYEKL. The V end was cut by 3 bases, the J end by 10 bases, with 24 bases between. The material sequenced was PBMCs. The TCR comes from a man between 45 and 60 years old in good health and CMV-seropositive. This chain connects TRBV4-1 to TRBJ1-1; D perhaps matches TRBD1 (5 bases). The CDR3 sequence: CASSQPFARVLSGAFF. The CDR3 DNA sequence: TGCGCCAGCAGCCAGCCCTTCGCCAGGGTACTATCCGGAGCTTTCTTT.